This T cell receptor (beta chain) was identified during a study of T cell repertoires in cytomegalovirus infection. About the study: Matching HLA type and CMV infection were both indicated by public TCR beta signatures.

V was cut by 2 bases and J by 5 bases, with 15 bases left in between. The CDR3 runs to 15 residues. Germline V gene sequence: CDR1 MDHEN, CDR2 SYDVKM. In TCRdb, the reads were re-called with MiXCR into one record per CDR3 protein. The table shows 600,000 to 800,000 distinct CDR3 sequences, with 20% to 25% occurring only once. Overall study results and limits: Adding up the frequency of public TCR beta families identified people who carried CMV plus the relevant HLA.

As to this clonotype: Its specificity is not known.

This receptor was identified in a human donor in good health (CMV status not recorded). Some clones in this sample may be carry-over from other donors' samples. The rearrangement uses TRBV28 and TRBJ2-5; D perhaps matches TRBD1 (6 bases). Sequenced sample: CD8+ T cells from PBMCs. The DNA for the CDR3 is TGTGCCAGCAGTTTAGGGGACAAAAATTTGGAGACCCAGTACTTC. Protein product: CASSLGDKNLETQYF.